Below, 9 T cell receptor beta chains from the same sample are listed, as sequenced in a study of response to subunit inactivated influenza vaccine. TCRdb ran MiXCR on the RT-PCR reads and lists one entry per CDR3 protein. Here the sample spans about 650,000 distinct CDR3 sequences, 12% to 15% being singletons. The sequenced sample was PBMCs from blood, obtained 14 to 15 days before vaccination. The receptors derive from a man aged 50-59 years who received an inactivated influenza vaccine.

This clonotype appeared a few times. The chain links TRBV29-1 to TRBJ2-6; TRBD1 aligns across 12 bases. This CDR3 has 15 residues. The J segment lost 12 bases and the V segment lost 3 bases, leaving 9 bases of the junction unmatched. Germline V gives CDR1 SQVTM, CDR2 ANQGSEA. CDR3 sequence (DNA): TGCAGCGTTGACCTAGGGACAGGGGGCCGGGGCGTCCTGACTTTC. Its translation is CSVDLGTGGRGVLTF. The full variable domain, rest sourced from reference TRBV29-1 and TRBJ2-6, is SAVISQKPSRDICQRGTSLTIQCQVDSQVTMMFWYRQQPGQSLTLIATANQGSEATYESGFVIDKFPISRPNLTFSTLTVSNMSPEDSSIYLCSVDLGTGGRGVLTFGAGSRLTVL.

This clonotype showed up just a few times. The CDR3 reads CSARDGVRSYGYTF. CDR3 DNA sequence: TGCAGCGCCCGGGACGGAGTGAGGTCCTATGGCTACACCTTC. This rearrangement joins TRBV29-1 to TRBJ1-2; D might be TRBD1 (5 bases). Germline V gene lookup returns CDR1 SQVTM and CDR2 ANQGSEA. The V gene lost 7 bases and the J gene lost 4 bases, with 19 bases spanning the gap. This CDR3 is built from 14 residues. The full variable domain, rest sourced from reference TRBV29-1 and TRBJ1-2, is SAVISQKPSRDICQRGTSLTIQCQVDSQVTMMFWYRQQPGQSLTLIATANQGSEATYESGFVIDKFPISRPNLTFSTLTVSNMSPEDSSIYLCSARDGVRSYGYTFGSGTRLTVV.

This clonotype was detected only a few times. This chain links TRBV10-2 with TRBJ2-3; tentatively, D is TRBD2 (5 bases). The germline V gene encodes CDR1 WSHSY and CDR2 SAAADI. V was clipped by 7 bases and J by 9 bases, with 17 bases between them. The CDR3 contains 13 residues. CDR3 nucleotide sequence: TGCGCCAGCACCTCAGGAGTAGGACTGACGCAGTATTTT. Encoded protein: CASTSGVGLTQYF.

This sequence joins TRBV7-9 and TRBJ2-2; 7 bases are shared with TRBD1. With 5 bases clipped from V and 6 bases from J, the junction kept 6 bases outside the gene matches. Germline V gives CDR1 SEHNR, CDR2 FQNEAQ (reference sequence). The CDR3 runs to 14 residues. The CDR3 DNA follows: TGTGCCAGCAGCCCCGGACAGGTCCCCGGGGAGCTGTTTTTT. It encodes CASSPGQVPGELFF.

There are a few counts of this clonotype. V gene TRBV7-8 combines with J gene TRBJ2-3; D may match TRBD1 or TRBD2 (5 bases each). CDR1 is SGHVS, CDR2 FQNEAQ, per germline. The CDR3 contains 16 residues. V shed 1 base and J shed 1 base, with 12 bases lying between them. Here the CDR3 DNA reads TGTGCCAGCAGCTTAGTTTACGGGGCCCGCACAGATACGCAGTATTTT. The encoded protein is CASSLVYGARTDTQYF.

This clonotype was seen ten or more times. The rearrangement joins TRBV7-2 to TRBJ2-7; the match to TRBD1 covers 8 bases. Unmatched junction bases numbered 9, after V lost 2 bases and J lost 6 bases. The CDR3 totals 15 residues. Germline values: CDR1 SGHTA, CDR2 FQGNSA. The CDR3 protein is CASSLLGAGGGEQYF. CDR3 in DNA: TGTGCCAGCAGCTTATTAGGGGCAGGGGGCGGCGAGCAGTACTTC.

The table lists this clonotype with a few counts. The chain links TRBV5-1 to TRBJ2-2; D remains ambiguous. Germline assignment: CDR1 SGHRS and CDR2 YFSETQ. Trimming took off 5 bases at V and 6 bases at J, with 14 bases between the two ends. This CDR3 has 14 residues. CDR3 DNA: TGCGCCAGCAGGGTCATCTCGGGCCCCGGGGAGCTGTTTTTT. Translated, it gives CASRVISGPGELFF.

The chain joins TRBV15 to TRBJ2-5; D is uncertain. CDR3 length equals 17 residues. Germline CDR1 and CDR2: LNHNV and YYDKDF (reference sequence). Trimming stripped 2 bases from V and 2 bases from J, with 18 bases between. The CDR3 DNA reads TGTGCCACCAGCAGATGGAGTGGCAGCGCCCAACAAGAGACCCAGTACTTC. Translation: CATSRWSGSAQQETQYF.

There are a few counts of this clonotype. V and J are TRBV10-3 and TRBJ1-4, with no clear D. Germline V lookup: CDR1 ENHRY, CDR2 SYGVKD. Trimming removed 5 bases from V and 4 bases from J, with 14 bases in between. This CDR3 region has 15 residues. CDR3 region: CAISPGLSGNEKLFF. For the CDR3, the DNA is TGTGCCATCAGTCCAGGACTGTCGGGTAATGAAAAACTGTTTTTT.